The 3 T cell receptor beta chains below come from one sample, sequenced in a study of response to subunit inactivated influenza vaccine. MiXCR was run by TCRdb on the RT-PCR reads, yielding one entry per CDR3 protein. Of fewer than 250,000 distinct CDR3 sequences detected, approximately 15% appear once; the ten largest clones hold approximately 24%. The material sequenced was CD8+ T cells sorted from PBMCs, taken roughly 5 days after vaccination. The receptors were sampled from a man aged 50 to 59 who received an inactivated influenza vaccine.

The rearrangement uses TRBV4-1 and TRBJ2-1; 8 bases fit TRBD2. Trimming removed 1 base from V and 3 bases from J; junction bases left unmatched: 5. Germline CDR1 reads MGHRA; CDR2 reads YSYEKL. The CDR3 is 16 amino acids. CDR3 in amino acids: CASSQAQLADYNEQFF. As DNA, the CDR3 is TGCGCCAGCAGCCAAGCTCAACTAGCGGACTACAATGAGCAGTTCTTC.

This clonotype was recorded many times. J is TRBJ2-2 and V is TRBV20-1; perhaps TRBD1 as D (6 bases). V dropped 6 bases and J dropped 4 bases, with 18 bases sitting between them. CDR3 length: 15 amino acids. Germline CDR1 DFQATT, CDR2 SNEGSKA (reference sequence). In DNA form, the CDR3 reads TGCAGTGCCAGAAGACGGGACACCGTCACCGGGGAGCTGTTTTTT. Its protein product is CSARRRDTVTGELFF.

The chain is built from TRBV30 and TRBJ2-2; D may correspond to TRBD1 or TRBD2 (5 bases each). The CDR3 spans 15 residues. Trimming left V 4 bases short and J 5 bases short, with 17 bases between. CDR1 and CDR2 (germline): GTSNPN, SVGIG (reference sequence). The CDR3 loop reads CAWTTGQVLTGELFF. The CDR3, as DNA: TGTGCCTGGACCACGGGGCAGGTCCTTACCGGGGAGCTGTTTTTT.